The present TCR beta chain was sequenced within a study of blood T cell repertoires in COVID-19. For the study at large: COVID-19 samples collected from the United States, Italy and Spain covered acute and convalescent phases. T cells, B-cell-depleted T cells, or PBMCs supplied cDNA or gDNA.

Germline CDR1 reads SGHVS; CDR2 reads FQNEAQ. The germline V and J ends were trimmed by 1 base and 8 bases, with 9 bases remaining between them. CDR3 length: 13 residues. Source study methods: Estimation of nucleated cell counts relied on the amplification of reference gene primers. Generated by immunoSEQ multiplex PCR, the TCRdb table keeps only in-frame clones and is missing some. The V and J calls and clone size are taken from that table; D and trimming were inferred from the DNA. The sample has roughly 55,000 clones; 70% to 85% are singletons. The specimen was peripheral blood. The J gene is TRBJ2-1, the V gene TRBV7-8; D is unresolved. This receptor was taken from a man older than 75 with acute or convalescent COVID-19. The CDR3 sequence is CASSLEFTDEQFF. CDR3 sequence (DNA): TGTGCCAGCAGCTTAGAGTTCACAGATGAGCAGTTCTTC.